This TCR beta chain originates from a study of spatial heterogeneity in lung cancer. Study at large: More beta-chain than alpha-chain sequences were consistently detected. Points from the study as a whole: Tracking of tumor mutation counts was seen in expanded intratumoral alpha and beta TCR counts.

As for this clonotype: Its antigen is unidentified.

TCRdb redid the calling of the 5' RACE reads with MiXCR, one entry per CDR3 protein. Here the sample spans more than 5,500 distinct CDR3 sequences, 4.5% to 5% being singletons. This CDR3 contains 15 residues. CDR1 and CDR2 (germline): SGHKS, YYEKEE (reference sequence). Trimming cost V 0 bases and J 3 bases, with 13 bases left between them. Time point denoted: sample taken at primary tumor resection. Sequenced here: lung tumor tissue, sampled at surgery. The sequence derives from a male donor with early-stage non-small cell lung cancer. V and J are TRBV5-5 and TRBJ2-7, with D tentatively TRBD1 or TRBD2 (5 bases each). CDR3: CASSLGDLDVYEQYF. The CDR3 bases are TGTGCCAGCAGCTTGGGGGACCTTGACGTCTACGAGCAGTACTTC. Supplemented by reference TRBV5-5 and TRBJ2-7, the full variable domain reads DAGVTQSPTHLIKTRGQQVTLRCSPISGHKSVSWYQQVLGQGPQFIFQYYEKEERGRGNFPDRFSARQFPNYSSELNVNALLLGDSALYLCASSLGDLDVYEQYFGPGTRLTVT.